These 21 T cell receptor beta chains were sequenced from one sample in a study of T cell repertoires in cytomegalovirus infection. TCRdb processed the reads anew with MiXCR; each CDR3 protein has one entry. The repertoire holds approximately 1,000,000 distinct CDR3 sequences, with roughly 31% as singletons. These receptors' targets are unknown. The sequenced sample was cultured CD8+ T cells from PBMCs, obtained from culture after CMV antigen stimulation. The source is a human donor in good health (CMV status not recorded). Some clones in this sample may be carry-over from other donors' samples.

This chain joins TRBV12-3 or TRBV12-4 and TRBJ1-6; possibly TRBD1 for D (5 bases). Deletions cut 1 base from V and 8 bases from J, with 15 bases between. The CDR3 length is 16 residues. The CDR3 region has the DNA TGTGCCAGCAGTTTAGTAGAACGGGGGGTTCATTCACCCCTCCACTTT. Protein: CASSLVERGVHSPLHF.

The gene calls are TRBV7-2 and TRBJ1-4; 7 bases agree with TRBD1. Per germline, CDR1 SGHTA and CDR2 FQGNSA. The V segment lost 4 bases and the J segment 8 bases; nucleotides outside the gene matches: 10. The CDR3 covers 15 residues. The CDR3 DNA sequence: TGTGCCAGCAGCTCTCCCGGGACAGCCGGCGAAAAACTGTTTTTT. It is translated as CASSSPGTAGEKLFF.

The rearrangement joins TRBV24-1 to TRBJ2-3; D is unresolved. The CDR3 loop spans 12 amino acids. V was shortened by 4 bases and J by 3 bases, with 4 bases between the two germline ends. The germline V gene has CDR1 KGHDR and CDR2 SFDVKD. The CDR3 DNA follows: TGTGCCACCAGTGACCGGACAGATACGCAGTATTTT. Its translation: CATSDRTDTQYF.

The gene calls are TRBV7-9 and TRBJ2-2, with D maybe TRBD1 (5 bases). V was shortened by 1 base and J by 1 base, with 13 bases between the two germline ends. The V gene's germline CDR1 is SEHNR and CDR2 FQNEAQ (reference sequence). This CDR3 has 17 amino acids. CDR3 sequence: CASSLGSPGQNTGELFF. The DNA for the CDR3 is TGTGCCAGCAGCTTAGGATCGCCCGGACAGAACACCGGGGAGCTGTTTTTT.

This chain links TRBV20-1 with TRBJ1-2; 7 positions match TRBD1. The CDR3 loop spans 13 amino acids. Per the germline V gene, CDR1 is DFQATT and CDR2 is SNEGSKA (reference sequence). CDR3 nucleotide sequence: TGCAGCCCACAGCACAGGGGTGGCTATGGCTACACCTTC. This sequence encodes CSPQHRGGYGYTF.

The chain combines TRBV10-3 with TRBJ2-1; TRBD2 might be the D (5 bases). Trimming took 6 bases from V and 0 from J, leaving 12 bases between them. CDR1 is ENHRY, CDR2 SYGVKD, per germline. The CDR3 covers 15 residues. CDR3 sequence: CAIRVDYSSYNEQFF. DNA for the CDR3: TGTGCCATCAGGGTTGACTATAGCTCCTACAATGAGCAGTTCTTC.

The rearrangement uses TRBV15 and TRBJ2-2, with D uncertain. V lost 5 bases and J 7 bases, leaving 11 bases between the germline ends. Germline V gene sequence: CDR1 LNHNV, CDR2 YYDKDF (reference sequence). The CDR3 runs to 13 residues. CDR3 residues: CATSARVVGELFF. The CDR3 nucleotides are TGTGCCACCAGCGCCCGAGTGGTCGGGGAGCTGTTTTTT.

This clonotype was picked up a small number of times. The rearrangement joins TRBV6-1 to TRBJ2-7, with D possibly matching TRBD2 (5 bases). Per germline, CDR1 MNHNS and CDR2 SASEGT. Trimming removed 7 bases from V and 6 bases from J, with 13 bases in between. CDR3 length equals 12 residues. Here the CDR3 reads CASIGIRGEQYV. The CDR3 bases are TGTGCCAGCATCGGAATCCGGGGCGAGCAGTACGTC.

CDR3 sequence reads: CASSFTGEGGQPQHF. The CDR3, as DNA: TGTGCCAGCAGCTTTACCGGGGAGGGCGGACAGCCCCAGCATTTT. The rearrangement uses TRBV5-6 and TRBJ1-5; D gene uncertain. CDR3 length: 15 amino acids. Germline V gene lookup returns CDR1 SGHDT and CDR2 YYEEEE. V dropped 2 bases and J dropped 7 bases, with 16 bases sitting between them.

V gene TRBV7-4 combines with J gene TRBJ1-2; possible D gene TRBD1, 5 bases. Germline assignment: CDR1 SGHVT and CDR2 SQSDAQ. There are 15 residues in the CDR3. V lost 8 bases and J 4 bases, leaving 20 bases between the germline ends. The CDR3 is CASGPRQFAGYGYTF. CDR3 coding DNA: TGTGCCAGCGGCCCACGACAGTTCGCGGGCTATGGCTACACCTTC.

This clonotype was counted at least ten times. This sequence joins TRBV7-6 and TRBJ1-1, with D possibly TRBD1 on 5 matching bases. V shed 5 bases and J shed 0 bases, with 10 bases lying between them. This CDR3 contains 14 residues. Germline V CDR1 and CDR2: SGHVS, FNYEAQ. The CDR3 DNA reads TGTGCCAGCAGCCTACAGGCCTTGAACACTGAAGCTTTCTTT. Protein product: CASSLQALNTEAFF. Based on the CDR3 plus reference TRBV7-6 and TRBJ1-1, the full variable domain is GAGVSQSPRYKVTKRGQDVALRCDPISGHVSLYWYRQALGQGPEFLTYFNYEAQQDKSGLPNDRFSAERPEGSISTLTIQRTEQRDSAMYRCASSLQALNTEAFFGQGTRLTVV.

About this clonotype: A much larger clone lies one base from this, so it may be a read error. V gene TRBV7-9 combines with J gene TRBJ2-5, with D possibly matching TRBD2 (6 bases). From germline, CDR1 is SEHNR and CDR2 FQNEAQ (reference sequence). The CDR3 sequence is 14 residues long. DNA of the CDR3: TGTGCCAGCAACTTATCCGGGACTCAAGAGACCCAGTACTTC. Translated: CASNLSGTQETQYF.

The CDR3 DNA is TGTGCCCAAACACGCGGGACAGGGGGCGGCTACACCTTC. Translating it yields CAQTRGTGGGYTF. The chain recombines TRBV30 with TRBJ1-2, with 12 bases fitting TRBD1. Looked up from germline, CDR1 is GTSNPN and CDR2 is SVGIG (reference sequence). There are 13 residues in the CDR3. V shed 8 bases and J 8 bases; nucleotides not matched to a gene: 9.

This clonotype has ten or more counts. The CDR3 sequence: CASSPVGGASGEQYF. CDR3 bases: TGTGCCAGCAGCCCGGTGGGGGGGGCCTCCGGCGAGCAGTACTTC. The rearrangement uses TRBV7-6 and TRBJ2-7, with a tentative D call TRBD2 (7 bases). Germline loops: CDR1 SGHVS, CDR2 FNYEAQ. Trimming left V 5 bases short and J 6 bases short, with 20 bases between. There are 15 residues in the CDR3.

This clonotype was recorded a few times. The chain is built from TRBV27 and TRBJ1-2, with TRBD1 matching 7 bases. The germline V gene encodes CDR1 MNHEY and CDR2 SMNVEV (reference sequence). Germline trimming cut 5 bases from V and 10 bases from J; bases unmatched to any gene: 10. The CDR3 covers 13 residues. CDR3 nucleotides: TGTGCCAGCAGTCCTAGACAGGGTAGAATCTACACCTTC. As protein: CASSPRQGRIYTF.

This clonotype occurred many times. This chain links TRBV7-2 with TRBJ1-4; possible D gene TRBD1, 6 bases. Germline values: CDR1 SGHTA, CDR2 FQGNSA. Trimming removed 3 bases at V and 8 bases at J, with 22 bases between. The CDR3 consists of 17 residues. In DNA form, the CDR3 reads TGTGCCAGCAGCTTCGCCACAGCGGACAGCAGATTCGAAAAACTGTTTTTT. As protein: CASSFATADSRFEKLFF.

The chain recombines TRBV2 with TRBJ2-7; D is tentatively TRBD1 or TRBD2 (5 bases each). The V gene lost 8 bases and the J gene lost 6 bases, with 23 bases spanning the gap. The CDR3 spans 15 residues. Germline values: CDR1 SNHLY, CDR2 FYNNEI. This CDR3 reads CASFHKGPTYSEQYV. CDR3 coding DNA: TGTGCCAGCTTCCATAAGGGACCAACTTATTCCGAGCAGTACGTC.

This clonotype was observed many times. This chain links TRBV7-6 with TRBJ1-3; D may be TRBD1 (5 bases). V lost 5 bases, J lost 0 bases, and 14 bases lay in between. There are 16 residues in the CDR3. Germline V CDR1 and CDR2: SGHVS, FNYEAQ. The CDR3 protein is CASSRGEVRSGNTIYF. The CDR3 DNA sequence: TGTGCCAGCAGCCGGGGGGAGGTACGCTCTGGAAACACCATATATTTT.

The chain employs TRBV6-5 and TRBJ2-2, with unresolved D. CDR1 is MNHEY and CDR2 is SVGAGI in the germline V gene. The length of the CDR3 is 13 residues. The V end lost 0 bases, the J end lost 7 bases, and 6 bases lay between the germline ends. CDR3 sequence: CASSYSFGGELFF. For the CDR3, the DNA is TGTGCCAGCAGTTACTCGTTCGGCGGGGAGCTGTTTTTT.

This clonotype turned up a few times. This chain links TRBV7-9 with TRBJ2-5; 10 positions match TRBD2. This CDR3 has 16 amino acids. Trimming removed 5 bases from V and 4 bases from J; junction bases left unmatched: 10. Germline CDR1 and CDR2: SEHNR and FQNEAQ (reference sequence). The CDR3 sequence: CASSPLAGGAIETQYF. The CDR3 DNA reads TGTGCCAGCAGCCCTTTAGCGGGGGGCGCGATAGAGACCCAGTACTTC.

This clonotype occurred a few times. The gene calls are TRBV7-8 and TRBJ1-1; 7 nucleotides align to TRBD1. The length of the CDR3 is 17 residues. Germline CDR1 SGHVS, CDR2 FQNEAQ. Unmatched junction bases numbered 10, after V lost 1 base and J lost 2 bases. The CDR3 coding sequence is TGTGCCAGCAGCTTAGTCGAGACAGGGATGTTTAACACTGAAGCTTTCTTT. Its translation is CASSLVETGMFNTEAFF.